These 10 T cell receptor beta chains were all obtained from the same sample, sequenced in a study of cytomegalovirus exposure and HLA in healthy donors. PCR used 60 Vbeta primers and 13 Jbeta primers. The method was immunoSEQ multiplex PCR; TCRdb's version includes in-frame clones alone and lacks a portion of them. The sample has 150,000 to 200,000 clones, around 85% seen once; the top ten hold about a tenth. Sequencing was done on a sample of PBMCs. All receptors come from a man between 18 and 35 years old in good health and CMV-seropositive.

V usage is TRBV10-3 and J usage is TRBJ1-5; 7 bases fit TRBD1. This CDR3 is built from 16 residues. CDR1 ENHRY and CDR2 SYGVKD come from the germline V gene. The V gene end was trimmed by 2 bases and the J gene end by 6 bases; junction bases not matched to a gene: 10. In DNA, the CDR3 is TGTGCCATCAGTGAGGCGAGACAGGGAGGCGGTCAGCCCCAGCATTTT. It specifies CAISEARQGGGQPQHF.

The chain links TRBV7-8 to TRBJ1-5; weak D call: TRBD1 (6 bases). CDR3 size: 16 residues. The germline V gene has CDR1 SGHVS and CDR2 FQNEAQ. V gave up 0 bases and J gave up 5 bases, with 14 bases separating them. Here the CDR3 reads CASSLAPAGDDQPQHF. The CDR3 DNA reads TGTGCCAGCAGCTTAGCGCCGGCAGGGGATGATCAGCCCCAGCATTTT.

This clone has more than one count but fewer than ten. The chain is built from TRBV14 and TRBJ1-2; D perhaps matches TRBD1 (5 bases). Trimming removed 3 bases at V and 5 bases at J, with 10 bases between. CDR3 length: 13 amino acids. Germline assignment: CDR1 SGHDN and CDR2 FVKESK. This CDR3 is CASSHGRVYGYTF. CDR3 sequence (DNA): TGTGCCAGCAGCCACGGCAGGGTGTATGGCTACACCTTC. The complete variable domain, with remaining parts taken from reference TRBV14 and TRBJ1-2, reads EAGVTQFPSHSVIEKGQTVTLRCDPISGHDNLYWYRRVMGKEIKFLLHFVKESKQDESGMPNNRFLAERTGGTYSTLKVQPAELEDSGVYFCASSHGRVYGYTFGSGTRLTVV.

The V and J genes are TRBV5-1 and TRBJ1-5; possible D gene TRBD1, 5 bases. Germline CDR1 SGHRS, CDR2 YFSETQ. V dropped 0 bases and J dropped 7 bases, with 11 bases sitting between them. The CDR3 is 14 residues long. The CDR3 is CASSLDRTSQPQHF. DNA of the CDR3: TGCGCCAGCAGCTTGGACAGGACTAGCCAGCCCCAGCATTTT.

Comments on this clone: At one of its ends the junction is not consistent with the germline gene, which may arise from a read error. DNA for the CDR3: TGTGCCAGCAGCCCAGGGGGCTTC. This sequence encodes CASSPGGF. The chain is built from TRBV5-8 and TRBJ1-2, with 7 nucleotides matching TRBD1. The CDR3 sequence is 8 residues long. CDR1 and CDR2 from the germline V gene are SGHTS and YDEGEE. Full variable domain (rest looked up from reference TRBV5-8 and TRBJ1-2): EAGVTQSPTHLIKTRGQQATLRCSPISGHTSVYWYQQALGLGLQFLLWYDEGEERNRGNFPPRFSGRQFPNYSSELNVNALELEDSALYLCASSPGGFGSGTRLTVV.

This rearrangement joins TRBV13 to TRBJ2-7; TRBD1 aligns across 7 bases. The V gene end was trimmed by 3 bases and the J gene end by 0 bases; junction bases not matched to a gene: 5. This CDR3 contains 15 residues. Looked up from germline, CDR1 is PRHDT and CDR2 is FYEKMQ (reference sequence). For the CDR3, the DNA is TGTGCCAGCAGCTTTCTGAGGGACAGCTCCTACGAGCAGTACTTC. This translates into CASSFLRDSSYEQYF.

The V and J genes are TRBV5-8 and TRBJ1-4; D unresolved. The CDR3 is 12 amino acids. V lost 4 bases and J lost 10, with 11 bases in between. CDR1 SGHTS and CDR2 YDEGEE come from the germline V gene. In nucleotides, the CDR3 is TGTGCCAGCAGCAACGCCGGAGGAAAACTGTTTTTT. As protein: CASSNAGGKLFF.

This sequence joins TRBV19 and TRBJ1-5; the D gene is possibly TRBD1 (5 bases). V gave up 6 bases and J gave up 4 bases, with 16 bases separating them. The CDR3 covers 15 residues. The germline V gene encodes CDR1 LNHDA and CDR2 SQIVND (reference sequence). Here the CDR3 reads CASRKAGIGNQPQHF. The CDR3 nucleotides are TGTGCCAGTAGGAAAGCAGGGATTGGTAATCAGCCCCAGCATTTT.

The chain couples TRBV5-1 to TRBJ2-6; TRBD1 agrees at 9 bases. CDR3 length: 18 residues. Germline V gene sequence: CDR1 SGHRS, CDR2 YFSETQ. V gave up 3 bases and J gave up 2 bases; unmatched junction bases: 9. The CDR3 nucleotides are TGCGCCAGCAGCTCGCGGACAGGGGACATCACTGGGGCCAACGTCCTGACTTTC. Translated, it gives CASSSRTGDITGANVLTF.

The genes are TRBV18 and TRBJ1-1; 7 bases match TRBD1. The junction had 2 bases not matched to a gene; V was cut back by 3 bases and J by 1 base. CDR3 length equals 14 residues. Germline-derived CDR1 and CDR2 are KGHSH and LQKENI. The CDR3 region is CASSPRTGNTEAFF. The CDR3 DNA reads TGTGCCAGCTCACCGCGGACAGGGAACACTGAAGCTTTCTTT.